A selection of T cell receptor beta chains follows, all from one sample in a study of T-cell memory formation after mild COVID-19. TCRdb used MiXCR to reprocess the 5' RACE reads, holding one entry per CDR3 protein. Found here are about 350,000 distinct CDR3 sequences, roughly 13% of them singletons; the top ten hold 22%. The specimen was PBMCs or a T cell subset sorted from them (not recorded which). The receptor source for this set is a man between 18 and 29 years old who had mild COVID-19 (a few samples of this study predate the infection). Cell type and time point are not known. CDR3s include the opening cysteine and the closing phenylalanine or tryptophan. A D gene is named only where the DNA matches it firmly. Where a row states a size, it is once, few, many or the class of an expanded clone; other rows omit it.

>TRBJ2-7|NA|NA|TRBV6-5
TGTGCCAGCAGTTACAAGGACAGCACCTACGAGCAGTACTTC
CASSYKDSTYEQYF
>TRBJ2-6|NA|NA|TRBV7-2
TGTGCCAGCAGGGTGGCGTCTACTGGGGCCAACGTCCTGACTTTC
CASRVASTGANVLTF
>TRBJ2-3|few|NA|TRBV27
TGTGCCAGCAGCCCCCGGGGGCGCGGGGATACGCAGTATTTT
CASSPRGRGDTQYF
>TRBJ1-1|few|NA|TRBV7-2
TGTGCCAGCAGCCTATTATCAGCGGGCAGGATGAACACTGAAGCTTTCTTT
CASSLLSAGRMNTEAFF
>TRBJ2-4|few|TRBD2|TRBV7-9
TGTGCCAGCAGCTCCGGGACTAGCGGGGGGACCCTAGCCAAAAACATTCAGTACTTC
CASSSGTSGGTLAKNIQYF
>TRBJ2-1|NA|TRBD2|TRBV6-2/TRBV6-3
TGTGCCAGCAGTTACGGTTCTAGCGGGGGGGACTGGGATGAGCAGTTCTTC
CASSYGSSGGDWDEQFF
>TRBJ2-2|NA|NA|TRBV7-3
TGTGCCAGCACCGAGACAGGGAACACCGGGGAGCTGTTTTTT
CASTETGNTGELFF
>TRBJ1-1|NA|NA|TRBV5-4
TGTGCCAGCAGTTATCAGGGGGAAGCTTTCTTT
CASSYQGEAFF
>TRBJ2-5|few|TRBD2|TRBV15
TGTGCCACCAGCAGGAAGCGGGGGTGGTCGGAGACCCAGTACTTC
CATSRKRGWSETQYF
>TRBJ2-3|few|NA|TRBV5-5
TGTGCCAGCTTCCTTCGAGACCCACATACGCAGTATTTT
CASFLRDPHTQYF
>TRBJ2-3|many|NA|TRBV7-2
TGTGCCAGCAGCCCTAGTAGAACAGATACGCAGTATTTT
CASSPSRTDTQYF
>TRBJ1-1|NA|NA|TRBV6-1
TGTGCCAGCAGCGCCGCAAGAACTGAAGCTTTCTTT
CASSAARTEAFF
>TRBJ1-1|NA|NA|TRBV18
TGTGCCAGCTCACCAAGGACGGTACCGGGGACTGAAGCTTTCTTT
CASSPRTVPGTEAFF
>TRBJ2-5|many|TRBD2|TRBV7-2
TGTGCCAGCAGCCGCATCGGGGGGGAGACCCAGTACTTC
CASSRIGGETQYF
>TRBJ2-3|NA|NA|TRBV6-5
TGTGCCAGCAGTTACTCCCTTGGGCAGGGGAAGGACGATACGCAGTATTTT
CASSYSLGQGKDDTQYF
>TRBJ2-7|NA|TRBD1|TRBV4-1
TGCGCCAGCAGCCTCGGTCCGACAGGGTTGTACGAGCAGTACTTC
CASSLGPTGLYEQYF
>TRBJ2-7|NA|TRBD1|TRBV6-1
TGTGCCAGCAGTGCTCCGGGACAGGGCCTCAACGAGCAGTACTTC
CASSAPGQGLNEQYF
>TRBJ1-5|NA|TRBD1|TRBV11-2
TGTGCCAGCAGCTTAGATTGGAGGGGGCATCAGCCCCAGCATTTT
CASSLDWRGHQPQHF
>TRBJ1-2|few|NA|TRBV7-9
TGTGCCAGCAGCTTACTTTTCTTATATGGCTACACCTTC
CASSLLFLYGYTF
>TRBJ1-6|many|NA|TRBV20-1
TGCAGTGCTAGAGGTGGGCAGGGGAGCTCCTATAATTCACCCCTCCACTTT
CSARGGQGSSYNSPLHF
>TRBJ2-1|NA|NA|TRBV5-1
TGCGCCAGCAGCTTGGGACAGACAAACAATGAGCAGTTCTTC
CASSLGQTNNEQFF
>TRBJ1-4|NA|NA|TRBV6-1
TGTGCCAGCAGAGAAGGGCCCTGGGATGAAAAACTGTTTTTT
CASREGPWDEKLFF
>TRBJ2-1|once|TRBD1|TRBV9
TGTGCCAGCGGACAGGGGGCAAGGAATGAGCAGTTCTTC
CASGQGARNEQFF
>TRBJ2-5|NA|NA|TRBV12-3/TRBV12-4
TGTGCCAGCAGACAGGGCAACCAAGAGACCCAGTACTTC
CASRQGNQETQYF
>TRBJ1-1|NA|TRBD1|TRBV5-1
TGCGCCAGCACGGGGACAGGGAATTCTGACACTGAAGCTTTCTTT
CASTGTGNSDTEAFF
>TRBJ1-1|many|NA|TRBV20-1
TGCAGTGCTAGAGGCCCCGGTTCTGAAGCTTTCTTT
CSARGPGSEAFF
>TRBJ2-3|NA|TRBD2|TRBV6-5
TGTGCCAGCAGTTACGAGCGGGGGGGCACAGATACGCAGTATTTT
CASSYERGGTDTQYF
>TRBJ1-2|few|TRBD1|TRBV6-5
TGTGCCAGCAGAGCCACAGGACAGGGGCGCTCCGGCTACACCTTC
CASRATGQGRSGYTF
>TRBJ2-3|many|NA|TRBV7-9
TGTGCCAGCAGCTTCGGTTTTACAGATACGCAGTATTTT
CASSFGFTDTQYF
>TRBJ2-7|NA|NA|TRBV12-3/TRBV12-4
TGTGCCAGCAGTTTACACCCGGGACCCAACTACGAGCAGTACTTC
CASSLHPGPNYEQYF
>TRBJ1-1|NA|NA|TRBV12-3/TRBV12-4
TGTGCCAGCAGTTTGCCCAACGGGGTGAGAGCAGCTTTCTTT
CASSLPNGVRAAFF
>TRBJ1-1|NA|TRBD1|TRBV4-1
TGCGCCAGCAGCCAAGTTGCTACAGGACAGGGGGCTGAAGCTTTCTTT
CASSQVATGQGAEAFF
>TRBJ2-7|many|NA|TRBV4-3
TGCGCCAGCAGCCTCCGGGACTTGAGCTCCTACGAGCAGTACTTC
CASSLRDLSSYEQYF
>TRBJ2-5|NA|NA|TRBV24-1
TGTGCCACCAGAGGGGGTCCCAAGGAGACCCAGTACTTC
CATRGGPKETQYF
>TRBJ1-5|NA|TRBD1|TRBV18
TGTGCCAGCTCTACGGACAGGGTGTATCAGCCCCAGCATTTT
CASSTDRVYQPQHF
>TRBJ1-6|few|NA|TRBV28
TGTGCCAGCAGAATTCCAAATTCACCCCTCCACTTT
CASRIPNSPLHF
>TRBJ1-1|NA|NA|TRBV5-6
TGTGCCAGCAGCTGGGGGTTGCCGACGAACACTGAAGCTTTCTTT
CASSWGLPTNTEAFF
>TRBJ2-1|NA|TRBD2|TRBV11-2
TGTGCCAGCAGCTTATTAAGGAGCGGGGGCGGGAATGAGCAGTTCTTC
CASSLLRSGGGNEQFF
>TRBJ2-5|many|NA|TRBV6-2/TRBV6-3
TGTGCCAGCAGTTACCCAAGACAATTCGGGGAGACCCAGTACTTC
CASSYPRQFGETQYF
>TRBJ2-1|NA|NA|TRBV7-9
TGTGCCAGCAGCTACAGTCGGTTCCAGCGGAGGCGGGTGGGCAATGAGCAGTTCTTC
CASSYSRFQRRRVGNEQFF
>TRBJ2-5|NA|NA|TRBV7-3
TGTGCCAGCAGCGAGTCGGGGGGCCTCCAAGAGACCCAGTACTTC
CASSESGGLQETQYF
>TRBJ2-1|NA|NA|TRBV28
TGTGCCAGCAGTTCCGGGAGTATGGATGAGCAGTTCTTC
CASSSGSMDEQFF
>TRBJ2-5|many|NA|TRBV10-3
TGTGCCATCAGTGAGGGGGGCGCGGGGGAGACCCAGTACTTC
CAISEGGAGETQYF
>TRBJ1-2|NA|NA|TRBV5-6
TGTGCCAGCAGCTTGTATCAGGGTGGCTACACCTTC
CASSLYQGGYTF
>TRBJ1-5|many|NA|TRBV4-1
TGCGCCAGCAGCCCCCGCTGGGTTAGCAATCAGCCCCAGCATTTT
CASSPRWVSNQPQHF
>TRBJ2-1|NA|NA|TRBV3-1
TGTGCCAGCAGCGGGACGGCTAGCTCCTACAATGAGCAGTTCTTC
CASSGTASSYNEQFF
>TRBJ2-1|NA|TRBD2|TRBV20-1
TGCAGTGTTCCGGGACTAGGAAGCAATGAGCAGTTCTTC
CSVPGLGSNEQFF
>TRBJ2-3|NA|NA|TRBV11-2
TGTGCCAGCTCTGAGGACGGAACTAGCACAGATACGCAGTATTTT
CASSEDGTSTDTQYF
>TRBJ2-5|many|TRBD2|TRBV5-1
TGCGCCAGCAGCCGATCGGGGGGTGTGGAGGTGACCCAGTACTTC
CASSRSGGVEVTQYF
>TRBJ1-2|few|TRBD1|TRBV7-9
TGTGCCAGCACCTCCCGGGACAGTTACTATGGCTACACCTTC
CASTSRDSYYGYTF
>TRBJ1-3|NA|TRBD1|TRBV5-6
TGTGCCAGCAGCACCGGACAGGCCCTTGACACCATATATTTT
CASSTGQALDTIYF
>TRBJ2-7|NA|TRBD1|TRBV5-1
TGCGCCAGCAGCTTGGAAGGGACAGGGGGAGAGGAGCAGTACTTC
CASSLEGTGGEEQYF
>TRBJ1-2|NA|TRBD1|TRBV18
TGTGCCAGCTCACCGGACAGGAGTTTGTCGGGGGGCTACACCTTC
CASSPDRSLSGGYTF
>TRBJ2-1|NA|NA|TRBV29-1
TGCAGCGCCGGGGGAGGGGGACCCCCGTCGGGAAATGAGCAGTTCTTC
CSAGGGGPPSGNEQFF